These T cell receptor beta chains were read from a single sample in a study of cytomegalovirus exposure and HLA in healthy donors. Clones were sequenced by immunoSEQ multiplex PCR, and TCRdb holds only the in-frame ones, with some missing. The sample comprises 130,000 or so clones, 80% to 90% of which are singletons, and less than 2% rests with the top ten. Sequenced input: PBMCs. Receptors originate from a man in his forties in good health and CMV-seronegative. The CDR3 runs from the conserved cysteine through the conserved F or W. D genes are given only for firm matches. For some rows the clone size is stated as once, few or many, or as a class when expanded; others skip it.

j_gene | abundance | d_gene | v_gene | CDR3aa | CDR3nt
TRBJ1-1 | NA | NA | TRBV11-2 | CASSLNEGTVFAFF | TGTGCCAGCAGCCTAAACGAGGGTACTGTCTTTGCTTTCTTT
TRBJ1-4 | NA | TRBD1 | TRBV5-1 | CASSKGQGNEKLFF | TGCGCCAGCAGCAAAGGACAGGGTAATGAAAAACTGTTTTTT
TRBJ2-1 | NA | TRBD1 | TRBV19 | CASSPDRGREQFF | TGTGCCAGTAGTCCGGACAGGGGGCGTGAGCAGTTCTTC
TRBJ1-4 | NA | TRBD1 | TRBV7-6 | CASSYGQGGSEKLFF | TGTGCCAGCAGCTACGGACAGGGTGGGAGTGAAAAACTGTTTTTT
TRBJ2-3 | NA | TRBD1 | TRBV27 | CASSLVTGFTDTQYF | TGTGCCAGCAGTTTAGTGACAGGGTTCACAGATACGCAGTATTTT
TRBJ1-2 | NA | NA | TRBV7-8 | CASSLAAANYGYTF | TGTGCCAGCAGCTTAGCGGCGGCTAACTATGGCTACACCTTC
TRBJ1-2 | NA | NA | TRBV2 | CASSADRNYGYTF | TGTGCCAGCAGTGCGGACAGAAACTATGGCTACACCTTC
TRBJ1-2 | NA | NA | TRBV7-9 | CASSLLRSGLGFYGYTF | TGTGCCAGCAGCTTACTAAGGAGCGGTCTAGGATTCTACGGCTACACCTTC
TRBJ2-2 | NA | NA | TRBV9 | CASSVVGGVDTGELFF | TGTGCCAGCAGCGTAGTTGGGGGCGTCGACACCGGGGAGCTGTTTTTT
TRBJ2-5 | NA | TRBD2 | TRBV29-1 | CSVFALAGAGETQYF | TGCAGCGTTTTCGCACTAGCGGGGGCCGGCGAGACCCAGTACTTC
TRBJ2-3 | few | NA | TRBV29-1 | CSVDKNRGTDTQYF | TGCAGCGTTGACAAAAACCGGGGCACAGATACGCAGTATTTT
TRBJ2-6 | NA | NA | TRBV5-4 | CASSLDGNGANGLTF | TGTGCCAGCAGCTTGGATGGCAATGGGGCCAACGGCCTGACTTTC
TRBJ1-5 | once | NA | TRBV11-2 | CASSLGGGIHQPQHF | TGTGCCAGCAGCTTAGGGGGAGGAATTCATCAGCCCCAGCATTTT
TRBJ2-6 | NA | NA | TRBV5-1 | CASTLSGANVLTF | TGCGCCAGCACCCTCTCTGGGGCCAACGTCCTGACTTTC
TRBJ1-3 | NA | NA | TRBV5-1 | CASSYDPGAGYGNTIYF | TGCGCCAGCAGCTACGACCCTGGGGCAGGTTATGGAAACACCATATATTTT
TRBJ2-3 | once | NA | TRBV5-1 | CASREGGTTITDTQYF | TGCGCCAGCAGAGAGGGGGGGACCACCATCACAGATACGCAGTATTTT
TRBJ2-7 | once | NA | TRBV9 | CASSLRADYEQYF | TGTGCCAGCAGCCTACGAGCCGACTACGAGCAGTACTTC
TRBJ2-2 | NA | NA | TRBV7-8 | CASSLVVGGVFFGELFF | TGTGCCAGCAGCTTAGTAGTGGGGGGAGTTTTCTTTGGGGAGCTGTTTTTT
TRBJ2-7 | few | TRBD1 | TRBV19 | CASRDRALSYEQYF | TGTGCCAGTAGGGACAGGGCGCTCTCCTACGAGCAGTACTTC
TRBJ2-3 | NA | TRBD1 | TRBV6-1 | CASSETGGGTGSTDTQYF | TGTGCCAGCAGTGAGACAGGGGGCGGGACAGGGAGCACAGATACGCAGTATTTT
TRBJ1-2 | NA | TRBD1 | TRBV5-6 | CASSLGQGTNGNYGYTF | TGTGCCAGCAGCTTGGGACAGGGGACGAATGGGAACTATGGCTACACCTTC
TRBJ2-5 | NA | TRBD2 | TRBV4-3 | CASSLGRASGGGPEYF | TGCGCCAGCAGCCTGGGCCGGGCTAGCGGGGGGGGTCCGGAGTACTTC
TRBJ2-1 | once | NA | TRBV28 | CASSFRYEQFF | TGTGCCAGCAGTTTTCGGTATGAGCAGTTCTTC
TRBJ1-2 | NA | NA | TRBV18 | CASSPAGGYGYTF | TGTGCCAGCTCACCAGCGGGCGGCTATGGCTACACCTTC
TRBJ2-1 | NA | TRBD2 | TRBV7-9 | CASSLGSSGSNEQFF | TGTGCCAGCAGCTTAGGGTCTAGCGGGAGCAATGAGCAGTTCTTC
TRBJ2-7 | NA | NA | TRBV29-1 | CSVERSSSEQYF | TGCAGCGTTGAGAGATCTTCGAGCGAGCAGTACTTC
TRBJ2-3 | NA | NA | TRBV7-2 | CASSPRGRDTQYF | TGTGCCAGCAGTCCCCGTGGGAGGGATACGCAGTATTTT
TRBJ2-6 | once | NA | TRBV7-3 | CASSLDQGSGANVLTF | TGTGCCAGCAGCTTAGACCAGGGCTCTGGGGCCAACGTCCTGACTTTC
TRBJ2-7 | NA | NA | TRBV28 | CASRASGVYEQYF | TGTGCCAGCAGAGCATCAGGGGTCTACGAGCAGTACTTC
TRBJ1-1 | few | TRBD1 | TRBV7-9 | CASSWTGRHTEAFF | TGTGCCAGCAGCTGGACAGGGAGGCACACTGAAGCTTTCTTT
TRBJ2-7 | NA | TRBD1 | TRBV30 | CAWSTKGQGSYEQYF | TGTGCCTGGAGTACAAAGGGACAGGGGTCCTACGAGCAGTACTTC
TRBJ2-7 | NA | TRBD2 | TRBV6-5 | CASSYSRAGDYEQYF | TGTGCCAGCAGTTACTCGCGAGCGGGAGACTACGAGCAGTACTTC
TRBJ2-1 | NA | TRBD2 | TRBV28 | CASSLPGTSGRVSYNEQFF | TGTGCCAGCAGTTTACCCGGGACTAGCGGGAGGGTGTCCTACAATGAGCAGTTCTTC
TRBJ2-7 | NA | TRBD2 | TRBV28 | CASRVGGSSYEQYF | TGTGCCAGCAGAGTCGGGGGGAGCTCCTACGAGCAGTACTTC
TRBJ1-2 | once | NA | TRBV7-9 | CASSLIGGGYSGYTF | TGTGCCAGCAGCTTAATTGGGGGCGGCTATTCTGGCTACACCTTC
TRBJ2-1 | NA | NA | TRBV27 | CASSMTVSSYNEQFF | TGTGCCAGCAGTATGACTGTCAGCTCCTACAATGAGCAGTTCTTC
TRBJ2-7 | once | NA | TRBV7-9 | CASSQRQIYEQYF | TGTGCCAGCAGCCAAAGACAGATCTACGAGCAGTACTTC
TRBJ1-1 | NA | NA | TRBV7-9 | CASSLARGYTEAFF | TGTGCCAGCAGCTTAGCGCGGGGGTACACTGAAGCTTTCTTT
TRBJ1-2 | NA | TRBD1 | TRBV6-1 | CASSGTGDFVGYTF | TGTGCCAGCAGTGGGACAGGGGACTTCGTCGGCTACACCTTC
TRBJ2-3 | once | NA | TRBV5-4 | CASSYAAPTDTQYF | TGTGCCAGCAGCTATGCGGCGCCCACAGATACGCAGTATTTT
TRBJ1-1 | NA | NA | TRBV15 | CATSREPPRTEAFF | TGTGCCACCAGCAGAGAGCCGCCCCGGACTGAAGCTTTCTTT
TRBJ2-7 | once | NA | TRBV5-1 | CASSLTVASYEQYF | TGCGCCAGCAGCTTGACGGTTGCCTCCTACGAGCAGTACTTC
TRBJ1-3 | NA | TRBD1 | TRBV27 | CASSRRSTGAGNTIYF | TGTGCCAGCAGCAGACGCTCGACAGGGGCTGGAAACACCATATATTTT
TRBJ2-7 | NA | NA | TRBV18 | CASSPPAEKYEQYF | TGTGCCAGCTCACCACCGGCGGAGAAGTACGAGCAGTACTTC
TRBJ2-7 | NA | TRBD2 | TRBV7-3 | CASSLMPGTSGYEQYF | TGTGCCAGCAGCTTAATGCCCGGGACTAGCGGCTACGAGCAGTACTTC
TRBJ2-2 | NA | NA | TRBV6-6 | CASRTYRDGELFF | TGTGCCAGCAGGACGTACAGGGACGGGGAGCTGTTTTTT
TRBJ2-7 | NA | NA | TRBV7-9 | CASSLVSESEQYF | TGTGCCAGCAGCTTAGTCTCGGAGTCGGAGCAGTACTTC
TRBJ2-1 | NA | TRBD2 | TRBV5-1 | CASSLTTSGGWNEQFF | TGCGCCAGCAGCCTAACGACTAGCGGGGGGTGGAATGAGCAGTTCTTC
TRBJ2-7 | once | NA | TRBV6-5 | CASSYSAGMIIEQYF | TGTGCCAGCAGTTACTCGGCGGGAATGATAATTGAGCAGTACTTC
TRBJ2-3 | NA | NA | TRBV11-3 | CASSLGGPLRDTKATDTQYF | TGTGCCAGCAGCTTAGGCGGGCCCCTGAGGGACACCAAGGCCACGGATACGCAGTATTTT
TRBJ1-4 | NA | NA | TRBV11-2 | CASSLGQRNEKLFF | TGTGCCAGCAGCTTAGGACAGAGAAATGAAAAACTGTTTTTT
TRBJ2-2 | few | TRBD2 | TRBV9 | CASSPGGAPNTGELFF | TGTGCCAGCAGCCCCGGGGGGGCACCCAACACCGGGGAGCTGTTTTTT
TRBJ2-1 | NA | TRBD2 | TRBV7-9 | CASSLRGGSSYNEQFF | TGTGCCAGCAGCTTACGGGGCGGGAGTTCCTACAATGAGCAGTTCTTC